The sequence of this TCR beta chain was determined in a study of CD8 T cells in ankylosing spondylitis (TCRdb year 2017). Turning to the overall study: T cell receptor beta repertoires were profiled in healthy donors and ankylosing spondylitis patients so that disease-linked TCR variants could be found. The full study cohort comprised approximately 23 ankylosing spondylitis patients and around 100 healthy donors. Peripheral blood samples were taken, and synovial fluid was additionally collected from ankylosing spondylitis patients.

As regards this clonotype: There is no known antigen for this receptor. One base away there is no much larger clone; base qualities are not given.

The reads were generated on an Illumina HiSeq 2500. Quantitative 5'-RACE with molecular barcodes was the method used to prepare the TCR beta libraries. As for the original processing: Disease-linked TCR variants were identified with a new computational method built on a probabilistic model of VDJ rearrangement. The public reads were reprocessed in TCRdb via fastp at Q25 and MiXCR, keeping in-frame beta chains. Rows are combined by CDR3 protein, so each entry shows the most common genes and DNA. These V and J calls derive from TCRdb rather than the authors' analysis. The sample records 800,000 to 900,000 distinct CDR3 sequences, roughly 12% of which are singletons. The ten most abundant clones make up 0.51% of the sample. The full study reports these points: The disease-linked clones were reported to be significantly enriched in matched synovial fluid samples from ankylosing spondylitis patients. The disease-linked clones had a CD8+ phenotype and were found at relatively low frequencies in peripheral blood. Some motif variants had previously been reported in the synovial fluid and blood of reactive arthritis patients, which suggests shared mechanisms of disease initiation. A TCR beta motif of several highly homologous amino acid variants appeared characteristic of blood from ankylosing spondylitis patients.

Sequencing used blood, either unsorted or a sorted T cell fraction (not recorded which). This TCR derives from a male donor with ankylosing spondylitis.

The CDR3 corresponds to CASSPQGPLEAFF. DNA sequence: TGTGCCAGCTCGCCTCAGGGACCGCTTGAAGCTTTCTTT. Recombination joined TRBV18 with TRBJ1-1; possibly the D gene is TRBD1, per 5 matching bases. Trimming takes 6 bases from V and 7 bases from J, and the germline ends sit 15 bases apart. Via the germline V gene, CDR1 is KGHSH and CDR2 LQKENI. Measured from the cysteine to the phenylalanine, the CDR3 is 13 residues long. The retained sequence is limited to the CDR3, 39 bases, with the frame set at the first base.